One sample yielded the 17 T cell receptor beta chains listed below, sequenced in a study of blood T cell repertoires in COVID-19. Libraries were prepared by immunoSEQ multiplex PCR; TCRdb keeps only in-frame clonotypes and omits some of them. The sample lists around 30,000 clones, around 87% seen once, with roughly 13% in the top ten. Sample: peripheral blood. Source of these receptors: a man aged 60 to 69 with active COVID-19.

The chain carries TRBV7-2 and TRBJ2-5, with 7 bases matching TRBD2. The CDR3 loop spans 15 amino acids. Germline CDR1 reads SGHTA; CDR2 reads FQGNSA. V was pared by 1 base and J by 13 bases, with 15 bases of the junction left unmatched. The CDR3 here is CASSLGWEPAGRGYF. Written as DNA, the CDR3 is TGTGCCAGCAGCTTAGGGTGGGAGCCGGCGGGGAGGGGGTACTTC.

V usage is TRBV2 and J usage is TRBJ2-2, with a possible D match to TRBD1 (5 bases). CDR1 and CDR2 (germline): SNHLY, FYNNEI. The ends were cut back, 6 bases at V and 3 bases at J, with 20 bases in the middle. The CDR3 runs 17 residues. The chain's CDR3 is CASSTDIQGLDTGELFF. CDR3 nucleotide sequence: TGTGCCAGCAGCACGGACATTCAGGGATTGGACACCGGGGAGCTGTTTTTT.

The V call is TRBV5-4, the J call TRBJ1-2, with D perhaps TRBD1 (5 bases). V was shortened by 1 base and J by 4 bases, with 23 bases between the two germline ends. The CDR3 runs to 18 residues. Germline CDR1 SGHNT, CDR2 YYREEE (reference sequence). The CDR3 DNA follows: TGTGCCAGCAGCTTGTCCTCTCGGCTGGCAGGGCTCCCCTATGGCTACACCTTC. It codes for CASSLSSRLAGLPYGYTF.

The V and J genes are TRBV6-6 and TRBJ1-2, with D unresolved. V was trimmed by 6 bases and J by 8 bases, leaving 16 bases between them. The CDR3 loop spans 13 amino acids. Germline loops: CDR1 MNHNY, CDR2 SVGAGI (reference sequence). The CDR3 spells CASSSNGVRGYTF. For the CDR3, the DNA is TGTGCCAGCAGCAGTAACGGGGTTCGGGGCTACACCTTC.

CDR3 sequence (DNA): TGTGCCATCAGTGAGTCGACAGGGCTGGGGTCCCAGTACTTC. Translating gives CAISESTGLGSQYF. The J gene is TRBJ2-5, the V gene TRBV10-3; 7 bases agree with TRBD1. CDR1 and CDR2 from the germline V gene are ENHRY and SYGVKD. Trimming at V came to 0 bases and at J to 9 bases, leaving 7 bases not matched to a gene. The CDR3 consists of 14 residues.

The chain recombines TRBV10-1 with TRBJ2-7; D perhaps matches TRBD1 (7 bases). This CDR3 comprises 14 residues. Between the trimmed V and J ends, which lost 6 bases and 5 bases, there was a span of 17 bases. CDR1 and CDR2 from the germline V gene are WNHNN and SYGVQD (reference sequence). Written as DNA, the CDR3 is TGCGCCAGCAGATCCGACAGGGAGGTACACGAGCAGTACTTC. Its translation: CASRSDREVHEQYF.

V is TRBV18 and J is TRBJ2-4, with 7 bases fitting TRBD2. J lost 0 bases, V lost 2 bases, and 7 bases had no gene match. Germline lookup yields CDR1 KGHSH and CDR2 LQKENI. The CDR3 has 17 amino acids. CDR3 region: CASSPTSSGSAKNIQYF. The CDR3 DNA is TGTGCCAGCTCACCAACTTCTAGCGGTTCAGCCAAAAACATTCAGTACTTC. Based on the CDR3 plus reference TRBV18 and TRBJ2-4, the full variable domain is NAGVMQNPRHLVRRRGQEARLRCSPMKGHSHVYWYRQLPEEGLKFMVYLQKENIIDESGMPKERFSAEFPKEGPSILRIQQVVRGDSAAYFCASSPTSSGSAKNIQYFGAGTRLSVL.

The CDR3 reads CASSANPGTGAEQYF. As DNA, the CDR3 is TGTGCCAGCAGCGCCAACCCCGGGACAGGGGCCGAGCAGTACTTC. The V call is TRBV9, the J call TRBJ2-7; the match to TRBD1 covers 10 bases. The germline CDR1 and CDR2 sequences are SGDLS and YYNGEE. V shed 3 bases, J shed 6 bases, and the junction held 9 bases outside the gene matches. This CDR3 region has 15 residues.

There are a few counts of this clone. The rearrangement joins TRBV5-1 to TRBJ1-2, with D possibly matching TRBD1 (5 bases). Trimming cost V 0 bases and J 2 bases, with 8 bases left between them. From germline, CDR1 is SGHRS and CDR2 YFSETQ. This CDR3 has 14 amino acids. DNA of the CDR3: TGCGCCAGCAGCTTGGGACAGTTAAACTATGGCTACACCTTC. The encoded protein is CASSLGQLNYGYTF.

The chain uses TRBV6-2 or TRBV6-3 and TRBJ2-5, with 10 bases aligning to TRBD2. The germline gives CDR1 MNHEY, CDR2 SVGEGT. CDR3 length: 16 residues. Trimming removed 3 bases from V and 3 bases from J; junction bases left unmatched: 7. CDR3 in amino acids: CASSYPSGGVKETQYF. For the CDR3, the DNA is TGTGCCAGCAGTTATCCCAGCGGGGGGGTAAAAGAGACCCAGTACTTC.

V usage is TRBV4-3 and J usage is TRBJ1-1; D remains unclear. Between the trimmed V and J ends, which lost 1 base and 1 base, there was a span of 10 bases. CDR1 LGHNA and CDR2 YSLEER come from the germline V gene. This CDR3 is built from 15 residues. The CDR3 region is CASSQAVAENTEAFF. For the CDR3, the DNA is TGCGCCAGCAGCCAAGCAGTGGCGGAGAACACTGAAGCTTTCTTT.

This clone was observed a single time. J is TRBJ1-2 and V is TRBV28, with D perhaps matching TRBD1 (5 bases). Germline V lookup: CDR1 MDHEN, CDR2 SYDVKM. Trimming stripped 3 bases from V and 8 bases from J, with 10 bases between. This CDR3 comprises 12 residues. In DNA, the CDR3 is TGTGCCAGCAGTTTTCAGGGTCACGGCTACACCTTC. As protein: CASSFQGHGYTF.

V usage is TRBV2 and J usage is TRBJ2-3; tentative D call: TRBD2 (7 bases). Germline CDR1 is SNHLY and CDR2 is FYNNEI. CDR3 size: 14 residues. Trimming removed 6 bases at V and 1 base at J, with 11 bases between. The CDR3 here is CASRGGAGTDTQYF. The CDR3 coding sequence is TGTGCCAGCAGGGGGGGGGCGGGCACAGATACGCAGTATTTT.

The V and J genes are TRBV4-1 and TRBJ2-7, with 10 bases matching TRBD2. Trimming cost V 0 bases and J 4 bases; bases outside gene matches: 9. The CDR3 is 17 amino acids. Germline V gene sequence: CDR1 MGHRA, CDR2 YSYEKL. The DNA of the CDR3 is TGCGCCAGCAGCCAAGATCGGGGGACTAGCGCAAAATACGAGCAGTACTTC. Its translation: CASSQDRGTSAKYEQYF.

The chain links TRBV19 to TRBJ1-4, with 12 bases identical to TRBD1. V gave up 5 bases and J gave up 6 bases; unmatched junction bases: 10. CDR3 length equals 17 residues. From germline, CDR1 is LNHDA and CDR2 SQIVND (reference sequence). The CDR3 region is CASSAGTGGVWDEKLFF. The CDR3 DNA reads as TGTGCCAGTAGTGCCGGGACAGGGGGCGTGTGGGATGAAAAACTGTTTTTT.

Turning to this clone: Other DNA variants within this sample encode the same CDR3. The rearrangement joins TRBV4-1 to TRBJ1-2; tentatively, D is TRBD1 (5 bases). From germline, CDR1 is MGHRA and CDR2 YSYEKL. Between the trimmed V and J ends, which lost 0 bases and 8 bases, there was a span of 10 bases. The CDR3 covers 13 residues. Here the CDR3 DNA reads TGCGCCAGCAGCCAAGACAGGGCAGACGGCTACACCTTC. Encoded protein: CASSQDRADGYTF.

This chain uses TRBV14 with TRBJ1-2; D perhaps matches TRBD1 (6 bases). The germline V gene encodes CDR1 SGHDN and CDR2 FVKESK. The V end was cut by 2 bases, the J end by 5 bases, with 12 bases between. The CDR3 contains 14 residues. CDR3 sequence: CASSQSRQAYGYTF. The CDR3 bases are TGTGCCAGCAGCCAATCCCGACAGGCATATGGCTACACCTTC.